Listed here is a single TCR beta chain. Trimming removed 6 bases from V and 6 bases from J, with 14 bases in between. This CDR3 region has 14 residues. Germline lookup yields CDR1 KGHSH and CDR2 LQKENI. This entry comes from a study of blood T cell repertoires in COVID-19. Libraries were prepared by immunoSEQ multiplex PCR; TCRdb keeps only in-frame clonotypes and omits some of them. The sample records some 180,000 clones, roughly 76% being singletons. This sequence originates from a woman older than 75 with COVID-19, enrolled during active disease. V usage is TRBV18 and J usage is TRBJ2-2; TRBD1 is a possible D gene (6 bases). The sample was peripheral blood. The CDR3 DNA reads TGTGCCAGCTCGAACTCAGGGGAGTCCGGGGAGCTGTTTTTT. Amino acids: CASSNSGESGELFF.